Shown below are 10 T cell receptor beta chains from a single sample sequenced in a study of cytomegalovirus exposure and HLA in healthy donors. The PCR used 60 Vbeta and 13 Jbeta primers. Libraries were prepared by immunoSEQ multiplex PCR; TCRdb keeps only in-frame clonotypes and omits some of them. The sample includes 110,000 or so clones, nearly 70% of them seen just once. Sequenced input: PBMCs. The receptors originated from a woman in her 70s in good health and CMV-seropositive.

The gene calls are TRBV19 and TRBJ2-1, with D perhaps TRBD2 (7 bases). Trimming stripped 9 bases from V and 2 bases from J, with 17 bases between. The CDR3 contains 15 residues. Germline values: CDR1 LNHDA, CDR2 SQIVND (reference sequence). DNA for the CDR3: TGTGCCAGCCGACCTGGGGGGGCCCCCTACAATGAGCAGTTCTTC. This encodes CASRPGGAPYNEQFF.

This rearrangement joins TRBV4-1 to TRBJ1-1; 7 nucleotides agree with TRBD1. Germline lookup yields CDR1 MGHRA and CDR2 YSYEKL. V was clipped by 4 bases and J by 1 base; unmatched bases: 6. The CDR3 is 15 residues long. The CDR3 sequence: CASSRETGPNTEAFF. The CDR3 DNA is TGCGCCAGCAGCCGAGAGACAGGGCCGAACACTGAAGCTTTCTTT.

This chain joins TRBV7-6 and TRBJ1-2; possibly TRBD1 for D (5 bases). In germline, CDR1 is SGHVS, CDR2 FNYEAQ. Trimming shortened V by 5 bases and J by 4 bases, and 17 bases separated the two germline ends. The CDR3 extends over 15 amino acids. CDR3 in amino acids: CASSPNLQGGYGYTF. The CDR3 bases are TGTGCCAGCAGCCCCAACCTCCAGGGTGGCTATGGCTACACCTTC.

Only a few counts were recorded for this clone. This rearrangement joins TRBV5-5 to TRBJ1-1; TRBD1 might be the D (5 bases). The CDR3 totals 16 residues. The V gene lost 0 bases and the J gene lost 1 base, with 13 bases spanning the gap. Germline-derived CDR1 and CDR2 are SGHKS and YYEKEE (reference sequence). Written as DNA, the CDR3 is TGTGCCAGCAGCTTGGGTCGGGGGATAGGGAACACTGAAGCTTTCTTT. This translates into CASSLGRGIGNTEAFF.

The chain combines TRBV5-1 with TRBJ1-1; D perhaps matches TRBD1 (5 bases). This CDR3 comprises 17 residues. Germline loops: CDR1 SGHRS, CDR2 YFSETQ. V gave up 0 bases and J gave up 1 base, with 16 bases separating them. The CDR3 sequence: CASSLALLGRENTEAFF. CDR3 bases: TGCGCCAGCAGCTTGGCCCTACTCGGCAGGGAGAACACTGAAGCTTTCTTT.

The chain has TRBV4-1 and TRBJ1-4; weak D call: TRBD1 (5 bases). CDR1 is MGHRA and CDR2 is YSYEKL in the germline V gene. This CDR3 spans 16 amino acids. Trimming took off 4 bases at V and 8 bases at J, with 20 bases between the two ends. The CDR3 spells CASSPTKGRGREKLFF. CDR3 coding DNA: TGCGCCAGCAGCCCTACGAAAGGGAGGGGACGGGAAAAACTGTTTTTT.

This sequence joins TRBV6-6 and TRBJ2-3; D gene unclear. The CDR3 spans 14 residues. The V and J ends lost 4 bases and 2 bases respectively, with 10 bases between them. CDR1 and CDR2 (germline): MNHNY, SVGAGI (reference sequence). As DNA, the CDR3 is TGTGCCAGCAGTTCTCAGGTCTTCACAGATACGCAGTATTTT. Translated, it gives CASSSQVFTDTQYF.

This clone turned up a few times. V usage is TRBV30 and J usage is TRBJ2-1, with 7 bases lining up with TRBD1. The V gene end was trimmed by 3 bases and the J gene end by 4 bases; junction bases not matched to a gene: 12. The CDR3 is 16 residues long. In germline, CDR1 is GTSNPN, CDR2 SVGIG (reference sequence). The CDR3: CAWSWTGPGVYNEQFF. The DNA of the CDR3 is TGTGCCTGGAGCTGGACAGGCCCCGGGGTATACAATGAGCAGTTCTTC. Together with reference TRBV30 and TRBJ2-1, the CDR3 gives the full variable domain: SQTIHQWPATLVQPVGSPLSLECTVEGTSNPNLYWYRQAAGRGLQLLFYSVGIGQISSEVPQNLSASRPQDRQFILSSKKLLLSDSGFYLCAWSWTGPGVYNEQFFGPGTRLTVL.

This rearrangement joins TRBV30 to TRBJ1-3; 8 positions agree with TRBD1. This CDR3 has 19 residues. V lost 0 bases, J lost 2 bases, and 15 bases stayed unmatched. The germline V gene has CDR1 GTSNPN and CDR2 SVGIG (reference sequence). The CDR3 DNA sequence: TGTGCCTGGAGTGTAAAAGGGGCAGGGGGCGCCGGACCTGGAAACACCATATATTTT. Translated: CAWSVKGAGGAGPGNTIYF.

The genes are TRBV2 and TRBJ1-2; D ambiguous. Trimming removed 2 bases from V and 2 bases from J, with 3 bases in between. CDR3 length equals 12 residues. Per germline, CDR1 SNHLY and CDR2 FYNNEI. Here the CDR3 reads CASSEQNYGYTF. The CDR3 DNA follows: TGTGCCAGCAGTGAACAAAACTATGGCTACACCTTC. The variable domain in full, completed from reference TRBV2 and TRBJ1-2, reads EPEVTQTPSHQVTQMGQEVILRCVPISNHLYFYWYRQILGQKVEFLVSFYNNEISEKSEIFDDQFSVERPDGSNFTLKIRSTKLEDSAMYFCASSEQNYGYTFGSGTRLTVV.